These T cell receptor beta chains were read from a single sample in a study of beta chain features in type 1 diabetes. The protocol was immunoSEQ multiplex PCR, while the TCRdb copy is restricted to in-frame clones and leaves out a portion. Among hundreds of thousands of clones listed, around 9.3% were seen once. Source material: central memory CD4+ T cells from blood. The receptors were sampled from a man younger than 40 with type 1 diabetes. The CDR3 runs from the conserved cysteine through the conserved F or W. D genes are given only for firm matches. The size entry is marked missing in some rows and otherwise reads once, few, many or a size class.

D: TRBD2
size: .
V: TRBV5-1
J: TRBJ2-1
CDR3: CASSSELAGGPNEQFF
DNA: TGCGCCAGCAGCTCGGAGCTAGCGGGGGGGCCGAATGAGCAGTTCTTC

D: .
size: .
V: TRBV10-3
J: TRBJ2-6
CDR3: CAISESWGPGANVLTF
DNA: TGTGCCATCAGTGAGTCTTGGGGGCCCGGGGCCAACGTCCTGACTTTC

D: .
size: .
V: TRBV16
J: TRBJ1-1
CDR3: CASSQVVNTEAFF
DNA: TGTGCCAGCAGCCAAGTGGTTAACACTGAAGCTTTCTTT

D: .
size: .
V: TRBV2
J: TRBJ1-6
CDR3: CATNLNRVNSPLHF
DNA: TGTGCAACCAACCTCAACAGAGTTAATTCACCCCTCCACTTT

D: .
size: .
V: TRBV5-1
J: TRBJ2-1
CDR3: CASSLGDRYNEQFF
DNA: TGCGCCAGCAGCTTGGGAGACAGGTACAATGAGCAGTTCTTC

D: TRBD1
size: few
V: TRBV7-2
J: TRBJ2-3
CDR3: CASRPNLDRVSTDTQYF
DNA: TGTGCCAGCAGACCAAACCTAGACAGGGTCAGCACAGATACGCAGTATTTT

D: .
size: .
V: TRBV11-2
J: TRBJ2-7
CDR3: CASSSTGLHEQYF
DNA: TGTGCCAGCAGCTCTACGGGACTCCACGAGCAGTACTTC

D: .
size: .
V: TRBV28
J: TRBJ2-7
CDR3: CASIARGPYEQYF
DNA: TGTGCCAGTATCGCACGGGGGCCCTACGAGCAGTACTTC

D: .
size: few
V: TRBV7-2
J: TRBJ2-5
CDR3: CASSPRGDGETQYF
DNA: TGTGCCAGCAGCCCTAGGGGGGACGGGGAGACCCAGTACTTC

D: .
size: .
V: TRBV4-3
J: TRBJ2-3
CDR3: CASSQDRQRTGHTQYF
DNA: TGCGCCAGCAGCCAAGATCGGCAGCGGACCGGACATACGCAGTATTTT

D: TRBD1
size: few
V: TRBV6-5
J: TRBJ1-5
CDR3: CASSPTGAFNQPQHF
DNA: TGTGCCAGCAGCCCAACAGGGGCCTTCAATCAGCCCCAGCATTTT

D: TRBD1
size: .
V: TRBV4-3
J: TRBJ1-2
CDR3: CASSQEPTGQLYGYTF
DNA: TGCGCCAGCAGCCAAGAACCCACGGGACAGCTCTATGGCTACACCTTC

D: .
size: .
V: TRBV6-1
J: TRBJ1-1
CDR3: CASRRKQANTEAFF
DNA: TGTGCCAGCAGGAGAAAACAAGCTAACACTGAAGCTTTCTTT

D: TRBD1
size: .
V: TRBV11-2
J: TRBJ2-7
CDR3: CASSSWTGISYEQYF
DNA: TGTGCCAGCAGCTCCTGGACAGGGATCTCCTACGAGCAGTACTTC

D: TRBD2
size: few
V: TRBV30
J: TRBJ2-3
CDR3: CAWSRLAGLIDTQYF
DNA: TGTGCCTGGAGCAGGCTAGCGGGCTTAATAGATACGCAGTATTTT

D: TRBD1
size: .
V: TRBV6-1
J: TRBJ1-5
CDR3: CASRDREDQPQHF
DNA: TGTGCCAGCAGGGACAGGGAGGATCAGCCCCAGCATTTT

D: TRBD1
size: many
V: TRBV4-1
J: TRBJ2-2
CDR3: CASGGDRATGELFF
DNA: TGCGCCAGCGGGGGGGACAGGGCTACCGGGGAGCTGTTTTTT

D: .
size: few
V: TRBV6-5
J: TRBJ2-7
CDR3: CASSLGQLRNEQYF
DNA: TGTGCCAGCAGTTTAGGACAGCTGAGAAACGAGCAGTACTTC

D: .
size: few
V: TRBV18
J: TRBJ2-5
CDR3: CASSLSQETQYF
DNA: TGTGCCAGCTCACTAAGCCAAGAGACCCAGTACTTC

D: TRBD1
size: few
V: TRBV5-6
J: TRBJ1-2
CDR3: CASSPGTGGYTF
DNA: TGTGCCAGCAGCCCCGGGACAGGGGGCTACACCTTC

D: .
size: .
V: TRBV5-1
J: TRBJ1-5
CDR3: CASSPGNSNQPQHF
DNA: TGCGCCAGCAGCCCAGGGAATAGCAATCAGCCCCAGCATTTT

D: TRBD1
size: many
V: TRBV7-9
J: TRBJ2-2
CDR3: CASSLRDRGTGELFF
DNA: TGTGCCAGCAGCCTTCGGGACAGGGGAACCGGGGAGCTGTTTTTT

D: .
size: .
V: TRBV7-9
J: TRBJ2-5
CDR3: CASGGLSQETQYF
DNA: TGTGCCAGCGGCGGACTTTCCCAAGAGACCCAGTACTTC

D: TRBD2
size: .
V: TRBV11-2
J: TRBJ2-5
CDR3: CASSLVWTRQETQYF
DNA: TGTGCCAGCAGCTTAGTATGGACTAGACAAGAGACCCAGTACTTC

D: TRBD2
size: many
V: TRBV7-2
J: TRBJ2-7
CDR3: CASSSERGTYEQYF
DNA: TGTGCCAGCAGCTCGGAGCGGGGGACATACGAGCAGTACTTC

D: .
size: .
V: TRBV10-3
J: TRBJ2-3
CDR3: CAISFTDTQYF
DNA: TGTGCCATCAGCTTCACAGATACGCAGTATTTT

D: TRBD1
size: .
V: TRBV6-5
J: TRBJ2-7
CDR3: CASRVGQNRYEQYF
DNA: TGTGCCAGCAGGGTGGGACAGAACCGCTACGAGCAGTACTTC

D: .
size: .
V: TRBV5-4
J: TRBJ2-1
CDR3: CASSRTSLNSYNEQFF
DNA: TGTGCCAGCAGCCGGACAAGCCTCAACTCCTACAATGAGCAGTTCTTC

D: TRBD1
size: .
V: TRBV6-6
J: TRBJ2-1
CDR3: CASTTGGSYNEQFF
DNA: TGTGCCAGCACCACAGGGGGTTCCTACAATGAGCAGTTCTTC

D: .
size: .
V: TRBV2
J: TRBJ1-2
CDR3: CASSADRFNYGYTF
DNA: TGTGCCAGCAGCGCGGACAGATTTAACTATGGCTACACCTTC

D: TRBD2
size: few
V: TRBV7-2
J: TRBJ2-7
CDR3: CASSSSGGPYEQYF
DNA: TGTGCCAGCAGCTCCTCGGGGGGTCCCTACGAGCAGTACTTC

D: TRBD1
size: few
V: TRBV5-1
J: TRBJ2-4
CDR3: CASSPAWTGFDNIQYF
DNA: TGCGCCAGCAGCCCGGCCTGGACAGGGTTTGACAACATTCAGTACTTC

D: TRBD1
size: few
V: TRBV7-2
J: TRBJ1-2
CDR3: CASSFRTGGNHGYTF
DNA: TGTGCCAGCAGCTTCCGGACAGGGGGCAATCATGGCTACACCTTC

D: .
size: few
V: TRBV27
J: TRBJ2-3
CDR3: CASNEGGASDTQYF
DNA: TGTGCCAGCAATGAGGGGGGGGCCTCAGATACGCAGTATTTT

D: .
size: .
V: TRBV6-6
J: TRBJ2-2
CDR3: CASSPGSSYAGELFF
DNA: TGTGCCAGCAGCCCTGGGTCCTCATACGCCGGGGAGCTGTTTTTT

D: TRBD1
size: .
V: TRBV30
J: TRBJ2-7
CDR3: CAWQGQGAYEQYF
DNA: TGTGCCTGGCAAGGACAGGGAGCCTACGAGCAGTACTTC

D: .
size: .
V: TRBV7-2
J: TRBJ2-1
CDR3: CASSLGRNNEQFF
DNA: TGTGCCAGCAGCTTAGGTAGGAACAATGAGCAGTTCTTC

D: TRBD1
size: .
V: TRBV2
J: TRBJ2-7
CDR3: CASRPGTGKEQYF
DNA: TGTGCCAGCAGGCCCGGGACAGGGAAAGAGCAGTACTTC

D: .
size: few
V: TRBV7-2
J: TRBJ2-5
CDR3: CASSLRGQETQYF
DNA: TGTGCCAGCAGCCTGAGGGGACAAGAGACCCAGTACTTC

D: TRBD2
size: few
V: TRBV5-6
J: TRBJ2-1
CDR3: CASSLEVAGDPYNEQFF
DNA: TGTGCCAGCAGCTTGGAGGTAGCGGGGGACCCCTACAATGAGCAGTTCTTC

D: .
size: few
V: TRBV9
J: TRBJ2-1
CDR3: CASSEGQGLREQFF
DNA: TGTGCCAGCAGCGAGGGTCAAGGGTTGCGGGAGCAGTTCTTC